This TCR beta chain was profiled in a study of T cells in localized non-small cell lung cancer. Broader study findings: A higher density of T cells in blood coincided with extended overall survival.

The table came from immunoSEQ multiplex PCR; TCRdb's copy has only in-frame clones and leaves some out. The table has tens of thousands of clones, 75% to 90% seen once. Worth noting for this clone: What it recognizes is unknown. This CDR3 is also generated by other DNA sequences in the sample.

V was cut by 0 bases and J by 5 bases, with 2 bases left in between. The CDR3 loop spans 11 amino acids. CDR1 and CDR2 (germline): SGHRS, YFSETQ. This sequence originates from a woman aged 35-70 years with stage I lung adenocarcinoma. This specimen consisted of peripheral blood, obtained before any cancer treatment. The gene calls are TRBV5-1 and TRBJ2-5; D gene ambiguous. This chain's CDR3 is CASSLEETQYF. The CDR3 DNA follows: TGCGCCAGCAGCTTGGAGGAGACCCAGTACTTC.